These 9 T cell receptor beta chains came from one sample sequenced in a study of shared clonotypes between healthy human individuals. Assay: immunoSEQ multiplex PCR; the TCRdb copy retains only in-frame clones and omits some. This sample has about 650,000 clones; over 95% occur once, and the top ten carry approximately 0.1%. Naivety among CD8 cells was defined by CD45RO negativity and positive CCR7 selection, thereby excluding terminally differentiated effector memory CD45RA+ cells. Sequencing was carried out using naive CD8+ T cells sorted from blood. These receptors originate from a woman aged 25 to 39 in good health.

This clone was detected only once. This chain uses TRBV19 with TRBJ2-5, with 8 bases identical to TRBD2. The CDR3 has 14 amino acids. Per germline, CDR1 LNHDA and CDR2 SQIVND (reference sequence). J lost 5 bases, V lost 4 bases, and 6 bases had no gene match. CDR3 loop: CASSNNPGGETQYF. CDR3 nucleotide sequence: TGTGCCAGTAGTAACAACCCGGGGGGGGAGACCCAGTACTTC.

This chain connects TRBV29-1 to TRBJ2-1; possible D gene TRBD2, 6 bases. The germline V gene has CDR1 SQVTM and CDR2 ANQGSEA. CDR3 length equals 12 residues. V was trimmed by 4 bases and J by 4 bases, leaving 8 bases between them. The CDR3 protein is CSVAGVYNEQFF. The CDR3 coding sequence is TGCAGCGTTGCGGGAGTGTACAATGAGCAGTTCTTC.

This chain links TRBV15 with TRBJ1-1; D gene ambiguous. Between the trimmed V and J ends, which lost 1 base and 8 bases, there was a span of 17 bases. Germline V gene data show CDR1 as LNHNV and CDR2 as YYDKDF (reference sequence). The CDR3 consists of 15 residues. The CDR3 sequence is CATSRGTGGSSEAFF. Written as DNA, the CDR3 is TGTGCCACCAGCAGAGGGACCGGAGGCTCGTCGGAAGCTTTCTTT.

The chain links TRBV4-2 to TRBJ2-2; D remains ambiguous. This CDR3 contains 18 residues. The V gene lost 0 bases and the J gene lost 4 bases, with 18 bases spanning the gap. Germline CDR1 is LGHNA and CDR2 is YNFKEQ. CDR3 DNA: TGTGCCAGCAGCCAAGATCTGGGCAGCGCAGTTATCACCGGGGAGCTGTTTTTT. Protein product: CASSQDLGSAVITGELFF.

This chain joins TRBV27 and TRBJ2-1; 13 bases map to TRBD2. This CDR3 has 15 residues. The junction had 3 bases not matched to a gene; V was cut back by 5 bases and J by 5 bases. Germline V gives CDR1 MNHEY, CDR2 SMNVEV (reference sequence). The DNA of the CDR3 is TGTGCCAGCAGTAAACTAGCGGGAGGGGACAATGAGCAGTTCTTC. This gives the protein CASSKLAGGDNEQFF.

The rearrangement joins TRBV27 to TRBJ2-7; D is ambiguous. In germline, CDR1 is MNHEY, CDR2 SMNVEV (reference sequence). Trimming removed 2 bases from V and 3 bases from J, with 14 bases in between. This CDR3 is built from 15 residues. The CDR3 protein is CASSLEYWGNYEQYF. The CDR3 coding sequence is TGTGCCAGCAGTTTAGAGTACTGGGGAAACTACGAGCAGTACTTC.

The J gene is TRBJ2-1, the V gene TRBV27; 9 bases map to TRBD2. The germline V gene has CDR1 MNHEY and CDR2 SMNVEV (reference sequence). With 3 bases clipped from V and 3 bases from J, the junction kept 12 bases outside the gene matches. The CDR3 covers 18 residues. The chain's CDR3 is CASSFFSGTSSFYNEQFF. CDR3 sequence (DNA): TGTGCCAGCAGTTTTTTTTCCGGGACTAGCAGCTTCTACAATGAGCAGTTCTTC.

The chain combines TRBV2 with TRBJ1-4; D may be TRBD1 (5 bases). The germline V gene encodes CDR1 SNHLY and CDR2 FYNNEI. Trimming left V 1 base short and J 6 bases short, with 9 bases between. There are 14 residues in the CDR3. The CDR3 loop is CASSEGGGDEKLFF. As DNA, the CDR3 is TGTGCCAGCAGTGAAGGGGGCGGGGATGAAAAACTGTTTTTT.

The rearrangement joins TRBV5-4 to TRBJ2-7; 9 bases align to TRBD1. Germline CDR1 and CDR2: SGHNT and YYREEE (reference sequence). The ends lost 4 bases at V and 2 bases at J; junction bases unmatched: 4. CDR3 length: 14 amino acids. The CDR3 region has the DNA TGTGCCAGCAGCAGGGGACAGGGACCCTACGAGCAGTACTTC. Its translation: CASSRGQGPYEQYF. Drawing the rest from reference TRBV5-4 and TRBJ2-7, the complete variable domain is ETGVTQSPTHLIKTRGQQVTLRCSSQSGHNTVSWYQQALGQGPQFIFQYYREEENGRGNFPPRFSGLQFPNYSSELNVNALELDDSALYLCASSRGQGPYEQYFGPGTRLTVT.